This T cell receptor (beta chain) was profiled in a study of metastatic and nonmetastatic thyroid tumors. Study-wide background: Blood and tumor or nodule tissue repertoires from malignant and benign thyroid patients were compared.

No treatment of any kind had been given to any patient before thyroid surgery. TCRdb re-called the PCR reads via MiXCR. Of over 30,000 clones listed, approximately 32% are singletons. The sample consisted of blood. This sequence originates from a female donor with papillary thyroid cancer or a benign thyroid nodule (not recorded which). Some clones in this sample may be carry-over from other donors' samples.

The CDR3 here is CASSEEAGGQQTQYF. In nucleotides, the CDR3 is TGTGCCAGCAGTGAGGAGGCGGGTGGACAACAGACCCAGTACTTC. This sequence joins TRBV6-1 and TRBJ2-5, with D perhaps assigned TRBD1 or TRBD2 (5 bases each). Germline CDR1 and CDR2: MNHNS and SASEGT. This CDR3 comprises 15 residues. Trimming pared 3 bases from V and 6 bases from J, leaving 17 bases between.